This T cell receptor beta chain was retrieved from a study of Ad26.COV2.S vaccination and SARS-CoV-2 variants. In the study overall: Each vaccinee took Ad26.COV2.S intramuscularly, once or twice 56 days apart.

Indicated treatment: some 20 received Ad26.COV2.S at low or high dose, single or two shots; a few received placebo; per-sample allocation not given. Samples analyzed were those drawn on day 63 after the first vaccine or placebo injection. Ad26.COV2.S expressed prefusion-stabilized spike from the original Wuhan strain. Comment on this clone: Its antigen is as yet unknown.

Study results and limitations: Vaccine recipients had higher spike-specific TCR breadth than placebo recipients.

Sequenced by immunoSEQ multiplex PCR; TCRdb stores in-frame clones only, minus some. This table has fewer than 400,000 clones, 75% to 90% appearing once. CDR1 and CDR2 from the germline V gene are SGHAT and FQNNGV. V was cut by 5 bases and J by 7 bases, with 11 bases left in between. This CDR3 contains 13 residues. The gene calls are TRBV11-2 and TRBJ2-2; the D is unclear. The clonotype comes from a person aged 18-60 years who received the Ad26.COV2.S COVID-19 vaccine or a placebo. The source material was peripheral blood, sampled in a trial of Ad26.COV2.S vaccine versus placebo. The CDR3 nucleotides read TGTGCCAGCAGCCCAAGCAGTGTCGGGGAGCTGTTTTTT. Amino acids: CASSPSSVGELFF.